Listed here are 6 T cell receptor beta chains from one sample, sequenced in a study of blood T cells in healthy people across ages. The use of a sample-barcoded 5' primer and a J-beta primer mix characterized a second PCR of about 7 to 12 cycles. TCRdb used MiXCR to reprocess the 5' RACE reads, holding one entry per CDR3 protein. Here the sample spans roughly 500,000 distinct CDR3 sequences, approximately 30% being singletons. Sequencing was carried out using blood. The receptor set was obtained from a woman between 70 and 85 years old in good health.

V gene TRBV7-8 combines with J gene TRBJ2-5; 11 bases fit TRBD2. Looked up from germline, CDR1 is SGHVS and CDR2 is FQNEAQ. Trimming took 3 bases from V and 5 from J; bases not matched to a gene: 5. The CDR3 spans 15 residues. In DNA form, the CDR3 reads TGTGCCAGCAGCTTCCTAGCGGGGGGCTTCGAGACCCAGTACTTC. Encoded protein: CASSFLAGGFETQYF. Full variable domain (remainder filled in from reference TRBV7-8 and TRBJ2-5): GAGVSQSPRYKVAKRGQDVALRCDPISGHVSLFWYQQALGQGPEFLTYFQNEAQLDKSGLPSDRFFAERPEGSVSTLKIQRTQQEDSAVYLCASSFLAGGFETQYFGPGTRLLVL.

CDR3 sequence (DNA): TGTGCCAGCAGTTACTCGAAGGGGACAGACTTCCTAGCCAAAAACATTCAGTACTTC. It is translated as CASSYSKGTDFLAKNIQYF. This chain connects TRBV6-2 or TRBV6-3 to TRBJ2-4; 7 nucleotides agree with TRBD1. V lost 0 bases, J lost 0 bases, and 11 bases stayed unmatched. This CDR3 comprises 19 residues. The germline gives CDR1 MNHEY, CDR2 SVGEGT.

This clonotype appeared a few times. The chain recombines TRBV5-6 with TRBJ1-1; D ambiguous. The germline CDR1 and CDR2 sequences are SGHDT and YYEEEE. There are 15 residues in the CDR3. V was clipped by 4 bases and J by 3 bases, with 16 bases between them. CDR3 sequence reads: CASSPTEGKYTEAFF. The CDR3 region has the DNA TGTGCCAGCAGCCCCACTGAAGGGAAGTACACTGAAGCTTTCTTT.

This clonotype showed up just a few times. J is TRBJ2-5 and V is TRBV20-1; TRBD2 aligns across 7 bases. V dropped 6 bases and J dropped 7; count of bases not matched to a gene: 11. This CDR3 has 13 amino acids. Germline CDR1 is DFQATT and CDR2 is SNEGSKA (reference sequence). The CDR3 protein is CSAISGWPGTQYF. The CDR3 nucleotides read TGCAGTGCAATTAGCGGGTGGCCTGGGACCCAGTACTTC.

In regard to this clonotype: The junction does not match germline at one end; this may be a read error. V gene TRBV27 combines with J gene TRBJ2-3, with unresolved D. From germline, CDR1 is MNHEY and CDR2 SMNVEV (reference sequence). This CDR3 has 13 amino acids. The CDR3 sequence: CAISPSFPDTRYF. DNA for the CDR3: TGTGCCATCAGTCCTTCATTCCCAGATACGCGGTATTTT.

CDR3 bases: TGTGCCAGCAGCCAAGACTCAGGGACAGGGGGATTCTATGGCTACACCTTC. Translation: CASSQDSGTGGFYGYTF. The rearrangement links TRBV14 to TRBJ1-2; 11 nucleotides align to TRBD1. The CDR3 is 17 residues long. In germline, CDR1 is SGHDN, CDR2 FVKESK. V lost 0 bases and J lost 4; bases outside the gene matches: 7. Full variable domain (outside the CDR3, taken from reference TRBV14 and TRBJ1-2): EAGVTQFPSHSVIEKGQTVTLRCDPISGHDNLYWYRRVMGKEIKFLLHFVKESKQDESGMPNNRFLAERTGGTYSTLKVQPAELEDSGVYFCASSQDSGTGGFYGYTFGSGTRLTVV.